This TCR beta chain was captured in a study of cytomegalovirus exposure and HLA in healthy donors. Germline assignment: CDR1 SGHDT and CDR2 YYEEEE. V was pared by 0 bases and J by 3 bases, with 10 bases between. The CDR3 spans 14 residues. The assay was immunoSEQ multiplex PCR, and TCRdb's table has in-frame clones only and misses some. The data hold under 250,000 clones, with roughly 89% observed a single time. Sequencing was done on a sample of PBMCs. V gene TRBV5-6 combines with J gene TRBJ2-7, with D possibly TRBD1 on 6 matching bases. The clonotype originates from a man aged 18-30 years in good health and CMV-seronegative. The CDR3 loop reads CASSLDWGHYEQYF. The CDR3 coding sequence is TGTGCCAGCAGCTTGGATTGGGGGCACTACGAGCAGTACTTC. Using reference TRBV5-6 and TRBJ2-7 for the parts outside the CDR3, the full variable domain is DAGVTQSPTHLIKTRGQQVTLRCSPKSGHDTVSWYQQALGQGPQFIFQYYEEEERQRGNFPDRFSGHQFPNYSSELNVNALLLGDSALYLCASSLDWGHYEQYFGPGTRLTVT.